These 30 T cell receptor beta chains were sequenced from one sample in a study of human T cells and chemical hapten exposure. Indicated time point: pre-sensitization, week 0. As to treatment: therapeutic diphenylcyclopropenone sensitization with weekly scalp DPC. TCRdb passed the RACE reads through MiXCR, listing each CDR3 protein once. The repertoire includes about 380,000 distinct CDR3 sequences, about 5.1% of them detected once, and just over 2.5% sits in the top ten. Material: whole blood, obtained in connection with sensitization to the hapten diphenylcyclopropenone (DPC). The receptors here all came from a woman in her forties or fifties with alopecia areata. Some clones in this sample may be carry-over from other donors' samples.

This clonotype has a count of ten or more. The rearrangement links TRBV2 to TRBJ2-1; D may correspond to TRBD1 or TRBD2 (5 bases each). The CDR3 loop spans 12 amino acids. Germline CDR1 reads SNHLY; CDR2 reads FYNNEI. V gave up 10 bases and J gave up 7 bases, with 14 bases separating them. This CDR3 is CAIPLGVNEQFF. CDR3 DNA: TGTGCCATCCCCCTGGGGGTAAATGAGCAGTTCTTC.

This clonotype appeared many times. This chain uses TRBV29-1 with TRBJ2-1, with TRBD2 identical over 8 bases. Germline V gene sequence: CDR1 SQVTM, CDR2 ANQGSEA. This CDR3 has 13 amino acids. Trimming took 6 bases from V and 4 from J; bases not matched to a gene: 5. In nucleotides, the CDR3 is TGCAGCGTGGATAGCGGGGATTACAATGAGCAGTTCTTC. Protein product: CSVDSGDYNEQFF.

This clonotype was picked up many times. The CDR3 reads CSASRIKVGEGANVLTF. CDR3 nucleotide sequence: TGCAGTGCTAGCAGAATCAAGGTCGGCGAGGGGGCCAACGTCCTGACTTTC. The genes are TRBV20-1 and TRBJ2-6; D is ambiguous. Germline V gives CDR1 DFQATT, CDR2 SNEGSKA (reference sequence). Trimming left V 3 bases short and J 4 bases short, with 19 bases between. CDR3 length: 17 amino acids.

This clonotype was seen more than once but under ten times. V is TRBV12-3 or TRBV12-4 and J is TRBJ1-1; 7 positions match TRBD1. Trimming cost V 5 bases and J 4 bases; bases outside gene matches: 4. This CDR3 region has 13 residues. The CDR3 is CASSPHRGTEAFF. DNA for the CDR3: TGTGCCAGCAGTCCCCACAGGGGCACTGAAGCTTTCTTT.

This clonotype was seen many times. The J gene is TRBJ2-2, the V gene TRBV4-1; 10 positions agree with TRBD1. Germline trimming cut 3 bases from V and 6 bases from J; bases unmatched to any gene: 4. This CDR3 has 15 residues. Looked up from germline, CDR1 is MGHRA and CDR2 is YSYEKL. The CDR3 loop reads CASSQGTGAAGELFF. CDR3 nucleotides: TGCGCCAGCAGCCAGGGGACAGGGGCAGCCGGGGAGCTGTTTTTT.

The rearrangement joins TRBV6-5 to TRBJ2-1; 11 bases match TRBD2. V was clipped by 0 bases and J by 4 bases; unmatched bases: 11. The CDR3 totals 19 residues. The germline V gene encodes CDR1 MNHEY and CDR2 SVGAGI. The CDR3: CASSYSGLAGGYYYNEQFF. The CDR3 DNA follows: TGTGCCAGCAGTTACTCGGGGCTAGCGGGAGGCTACTATTACAATGAGCAGTTCTTC.

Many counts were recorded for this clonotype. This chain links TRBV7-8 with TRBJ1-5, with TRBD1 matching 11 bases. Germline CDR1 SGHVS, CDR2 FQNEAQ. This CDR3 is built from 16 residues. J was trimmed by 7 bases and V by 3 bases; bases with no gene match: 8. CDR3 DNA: TGTGCCAGCAGCTTGGAGGGACAGGGGGGAGACCAGCCCCAGCATTTT. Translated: CASSLEGQGGDQPQHF.

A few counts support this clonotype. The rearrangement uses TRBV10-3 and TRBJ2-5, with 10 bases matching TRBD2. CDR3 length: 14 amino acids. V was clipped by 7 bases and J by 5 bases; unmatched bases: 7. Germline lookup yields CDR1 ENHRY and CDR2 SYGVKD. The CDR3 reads CAITSSGGWETQYF. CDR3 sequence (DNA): TGTGCCATCACCTCTAGCGGGGGCTGGGAGACCCAGTACTTC.

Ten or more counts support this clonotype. In DNA, the CDR3 is TGTGCCAGCGGCCACTCTGGGGCCAACGTCCTGACTTTC. Protein sequence: CASGHSGANVLTF. This chain links TRBV12-3 or TRBV12-4 with TRBJ2-6; no clear D gene. The CDR3 sequence is 13 residues long. Trimming cost V 8 bases and J 0 bases, with 5 bases left between them.

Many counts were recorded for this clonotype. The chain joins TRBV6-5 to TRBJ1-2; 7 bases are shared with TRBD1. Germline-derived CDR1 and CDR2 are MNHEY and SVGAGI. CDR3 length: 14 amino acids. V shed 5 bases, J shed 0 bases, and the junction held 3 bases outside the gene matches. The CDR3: CASSRGTANYGYTF. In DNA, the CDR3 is TGTGCCAGCAGTAGGGGGACAGCTAACTATGGCTACACCTTC.

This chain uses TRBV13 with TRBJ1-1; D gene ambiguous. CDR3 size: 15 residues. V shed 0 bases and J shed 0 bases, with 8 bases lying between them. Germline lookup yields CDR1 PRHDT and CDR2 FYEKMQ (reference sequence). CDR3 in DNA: TGTGCCAGCAGCTTAGGGTCCGAAATGAACACTGAAGCTTTCTTT. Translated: CASSLGSEMNTEAFF.

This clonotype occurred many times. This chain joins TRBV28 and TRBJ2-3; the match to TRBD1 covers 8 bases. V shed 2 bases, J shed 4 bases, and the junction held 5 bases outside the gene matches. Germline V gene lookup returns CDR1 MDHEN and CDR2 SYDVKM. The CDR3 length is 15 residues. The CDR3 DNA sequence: TGTGCCAGCAGTTTAGTGGACAGGGCGGCAGATACGCAGTATTTT. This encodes CASSLVDRAADTQYF.

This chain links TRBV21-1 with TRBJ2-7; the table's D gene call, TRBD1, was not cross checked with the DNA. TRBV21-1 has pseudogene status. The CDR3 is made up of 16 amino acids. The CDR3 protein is CASSKGGRGEPYEQYF. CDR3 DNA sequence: TGTGCCAGCAGCAAAGGGGGGCGAGGTGAACCCTACGAGCAGTACTTC.

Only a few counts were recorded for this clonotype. The CDR3 bases are TGTGCCAGCTCACCACAGGGAGCGGGGTCCAATCAGCCCCAGCATTTT. It codes for CASSPQGAGSNQPQHF. The gene calls are TRBV18 and TRBJ1-5; D is unresolved. V was trimmed by 1 base and J by 3 bases, leaving 13 bases between them. The CDR3 contains 16 residues. CDR1 is KGHSH and CDR2 is LQKENI in the germline V gene.

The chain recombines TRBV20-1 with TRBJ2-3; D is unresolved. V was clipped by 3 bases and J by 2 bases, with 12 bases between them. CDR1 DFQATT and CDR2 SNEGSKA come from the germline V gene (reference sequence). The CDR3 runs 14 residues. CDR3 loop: CSASPRFFTDTQYF. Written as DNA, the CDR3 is TGCAGTGCTAGCCCGCGGTTTTTCACAGATACGCAGTATTTT.

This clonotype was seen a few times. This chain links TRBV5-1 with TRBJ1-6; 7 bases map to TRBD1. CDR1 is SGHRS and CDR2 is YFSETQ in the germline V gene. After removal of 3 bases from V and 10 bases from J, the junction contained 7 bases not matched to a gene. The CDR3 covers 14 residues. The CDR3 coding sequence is TGCGCCAGCAGCTCCGACAGGGTGGGATCACCCCTCCACTTT. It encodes CASSSDRVGSPLHF.

The CDR3 DNA reads TGTGCCAGCAGTTATAATGGATGGGGAGGTAGCGATGAGCAGTTCTTC. Its translation: CASSYNGWGGSDEQFF. The V and J genes are TRBV6-2 or TRBV6-3 and TRBJ2-1; possible D gene TRBD2, 6 bases. Germline V gene data show CDR1 as MNHEY and CDR2 as SVGEGT. V lost 3 bases, J lost 8 bases, and 20 bases lay in between. This CDR3 is built from 16 residues.

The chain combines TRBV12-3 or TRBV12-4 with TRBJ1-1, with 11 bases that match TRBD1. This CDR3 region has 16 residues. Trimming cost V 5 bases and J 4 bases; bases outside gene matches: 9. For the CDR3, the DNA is TGTGCCAGCAGTCCGGGACAGGGGGAGTTGTTCACTGAAGCTTTCTTT. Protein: CASSPGQGELFTEAFF.

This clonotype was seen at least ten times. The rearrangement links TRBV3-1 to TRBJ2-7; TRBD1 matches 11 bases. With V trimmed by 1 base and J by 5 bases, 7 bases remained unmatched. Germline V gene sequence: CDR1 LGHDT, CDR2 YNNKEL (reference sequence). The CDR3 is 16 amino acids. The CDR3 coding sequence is TGTGCCAGCAGCCAAGTCCTACCGGGACAGGGGGACGAGCAGTACTTC. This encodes CASSQVLPGQGDEQYF.

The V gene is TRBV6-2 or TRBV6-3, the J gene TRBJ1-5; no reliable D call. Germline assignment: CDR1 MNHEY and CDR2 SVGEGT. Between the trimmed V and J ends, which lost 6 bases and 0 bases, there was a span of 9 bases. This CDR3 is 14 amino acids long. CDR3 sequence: CASRRDNSNQPQHF. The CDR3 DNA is TGTGCCAGCAGGCGGGATAATAGCAATCAGCCCCAGCATTTT.

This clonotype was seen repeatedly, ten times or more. The DNA for the CDR3 is TGTGCCAGCAGCTTGGGGGCCAGGGTCTCTGGGGCCAACGTCCTGACTTTC. Its translation is CASSLGARVSGANVLTF. The chain links TRBV7-2 to TRBJ2-6; perhaps TRBD1 as D (6 bases). The germline V gene encodes CDR1 SGHTA and CDR2 FQGNSA. The V gene lost 3 bases and the J gene lost 0 bases, with 12 bases spanning the gap. The CDR3 runs to 17 residues.

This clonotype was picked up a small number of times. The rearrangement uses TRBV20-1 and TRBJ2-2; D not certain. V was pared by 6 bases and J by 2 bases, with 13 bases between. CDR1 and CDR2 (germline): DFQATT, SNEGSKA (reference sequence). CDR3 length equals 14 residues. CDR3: CSASPGPNTGELFF. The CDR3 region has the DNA TGCAGTGCGAGCCCCGGTCCTAACACCGGGGAGCTGTTTTTT.

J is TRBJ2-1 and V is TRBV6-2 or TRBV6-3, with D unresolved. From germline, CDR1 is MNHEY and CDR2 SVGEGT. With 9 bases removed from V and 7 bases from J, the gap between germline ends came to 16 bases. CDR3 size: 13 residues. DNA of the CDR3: TGTGCCAGTAACTCCTTTCGGGCAAATGAGCAGTTCTTC. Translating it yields CASNSFRANEQFF.

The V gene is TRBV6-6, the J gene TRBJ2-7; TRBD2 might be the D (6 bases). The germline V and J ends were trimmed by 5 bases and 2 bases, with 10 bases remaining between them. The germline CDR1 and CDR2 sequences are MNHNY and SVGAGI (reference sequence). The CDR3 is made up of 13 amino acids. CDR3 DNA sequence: TGTGCCAGCAGTGCCGGCGGGACCTACGAGCAGTACTTC. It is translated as CASSAGGTYEQYF.

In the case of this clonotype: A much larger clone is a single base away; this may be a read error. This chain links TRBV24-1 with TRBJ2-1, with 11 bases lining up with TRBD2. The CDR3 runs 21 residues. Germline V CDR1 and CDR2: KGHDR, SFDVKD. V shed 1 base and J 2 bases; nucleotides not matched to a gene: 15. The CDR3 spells CATSDFVGTASGGSPYNEQFF. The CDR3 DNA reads TGTGCCACCAGTGATTTTGTAGGAACGGCTAGCGGGGGGAGTCCCTACAATGAGCAGTTCTTC.

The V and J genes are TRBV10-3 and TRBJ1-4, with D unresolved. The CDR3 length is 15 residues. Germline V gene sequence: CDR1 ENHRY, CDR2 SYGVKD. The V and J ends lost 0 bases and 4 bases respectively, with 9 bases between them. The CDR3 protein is CAISESTEGNEKLFF. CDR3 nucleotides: TGTGCCATCAGTGAGTCGACGGAGGGTAATGAAAAACTGTTTTTT.

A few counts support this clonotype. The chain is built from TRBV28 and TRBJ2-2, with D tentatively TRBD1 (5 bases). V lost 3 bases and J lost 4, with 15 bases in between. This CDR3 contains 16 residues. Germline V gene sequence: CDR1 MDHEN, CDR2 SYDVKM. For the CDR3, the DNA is TGTGCCAGCAGTTTCCCCGGTGCAGGGCCCACCGGGGAGCTGTTTTTT. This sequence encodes CASSFPGAGPTGELFF.

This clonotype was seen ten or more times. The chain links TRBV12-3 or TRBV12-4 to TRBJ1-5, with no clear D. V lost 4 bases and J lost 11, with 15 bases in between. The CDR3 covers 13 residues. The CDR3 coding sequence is TGTGCCAGCAGTTCCGACCCGCAATCGGCCCAGCATTTT. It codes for CASSSDPQSAQHF.

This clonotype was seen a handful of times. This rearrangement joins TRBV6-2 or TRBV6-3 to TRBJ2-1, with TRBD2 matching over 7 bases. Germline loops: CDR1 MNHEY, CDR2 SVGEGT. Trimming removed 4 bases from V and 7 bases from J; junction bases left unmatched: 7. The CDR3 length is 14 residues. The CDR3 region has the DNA TGTGCCAGCAGTTTCCGGACTAGTGCAAATGAGCAGTTCTTC. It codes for CASSFRTSANEQFF.

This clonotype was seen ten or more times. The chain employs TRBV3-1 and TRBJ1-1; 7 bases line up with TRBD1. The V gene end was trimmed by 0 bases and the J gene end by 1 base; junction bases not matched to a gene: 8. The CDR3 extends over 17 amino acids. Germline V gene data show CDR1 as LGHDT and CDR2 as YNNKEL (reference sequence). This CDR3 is CASSQDGGRGTNTEAFF. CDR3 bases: TGTGCCAGCAGCCAAGATGGGGGCAGGGGGACGAACACTGAAGCTTTCTTT.